A single sample gave rise to the 25 T cell receptor beta chains below, sequenced in a study of vaccination effects on CD4 cells after COVID-19. The table came from immunoSEQ multiplex PCR; TCRdb's copy has only in-frame clones and leaves some out. In the table there are fewer than 75,000 clones, around four fifths of which are singletons. No antigen has been identified for these receptors. The culture ran for 10 days, and then CD4+ T cells were isolated. Participants were vaccinated with two doses of either the BNT162b2 or mRNA-1273 vaccine. This material consisted of CD4+ T cells from PBMCs cultured without peptide, taken after COVID-19 vaccination. These TCRs come from a human donor who received a COVID-19 vaccine.

This clone was detected a few times. J is TRBJ2-3 and V is TRBV14, with D maybe TRBD2 (6 bases). With 1 base removed from V and 2 bases from J, the gap between germline ends came to 13 bases. CDR3 length: 16 amino acids. Germline V gene data show CDR1 as SGHDN and CDR2 as FVKESK. Written as DNA, the CDR3 is TGTGCCAGCAGCCAAGTTCCTAGCGAGACCACAGATACGCAGTATTTT. Protein: CASSQVPSETTDTQYF.

The CDR3 DNA reads as TGTGCCAGCAGCTTGTTCCAGGGGGCAGATACGCAGTATTTT. This translates into CASSLFQGADTQYF. This rearrangement joins TRBV5-4 to TRBJ2-3; 7 bases match TRBD1. The CDR3 length is 14 residues. Germline CDR1 SGHNT, CDR2 YYREEE (reference sequence). Trimming at V came to 1 base and at J to 4 bases, leaving 3 bases not matched to a gene.

The rearrangement joins TRBV4-1 to TRBJ1-1; the match to TRBD1 covers 8 bases. Germline CDR1 and CDR2: MGHRA and YSYEKL. Trimming at V came to 5 bases and at J to 1 base, leaving 3 bases not matched to a gene. CDR3 length: 14 residues. In DNA form, the CDR3 reads TGCGCCAGCAGCAAGGGACAGGAGAACACTGAAGCTTTCTTT. Translated, it gives CASSKGQENTEAFF.

The genes are TRBV5-1 and TRBJ1-2; D gene ambiguous. Germline V CDR1 and CDR2: SGHRS, YFSETQ. Trimming removed 0 bases at V and 8 bases at J, with 11 bases between. CDR3 size: 13 residues. The CDR3 DNA reads as TGCGCCAGCAGCTTGGGGGCCGAGAGGGGCTACACCTTC. Its protein is CASSLGAERGYTF.

This chain uses TRBV7-9 with TRBJ1-1, with 8 bases fitting TRBD1. V dropped 1 base and J dropped 11; count of bases not matched to a gene: 3. The germline gives CDR1 SEHNR, CDR2 FQNEAQ (reference sequence). The CDR3 extends over 12 amino acids. DNA for the CDR3: TGTGCCAGCAGCTTAGAGACAGGGGTGGCTTTCTTT. It is translated as CASSLETGVAFF.

The rearrangement joins TRBV19 to TRBJ1-1; no definite D call. The germline V gene encodes CDR1 LNHDA and CDR2 SQIVND (reference sequence). The CDR3 covers 12 residues. V gave up 6 bases and J gave up 0 bases, with 5 bases separating them. In nucleotides, the CDR3 is TGTGCCAGTAGAACAATGAACACTGAAGCTTTCTTT. It specifies CASRTMNTEAFF.

V is TRBV15 and J is TRBJ1-5; D unresolved. Trimming took off 3 bases at V and 9 bases at J, with 9 bases between the two ends. From germline, CDR1 is LNHNV and CDR2 YYDKDF (reference sequence). The CDR3 runs to 12 residues. The CDR3 DNA follows: TGTGCCACCAGCAGTGAGAGTGGGCCCCAGCATTTT. Residues: CATSSESGPQHF.

About this clone: At one end the junction does not follow the germline gene, possibly because of a read error. This chain connects TRBV2 to TRBJ1-1; D unresolved. Germline CDR1 reads SNHLY; CDR2 reads FYNNEI. The CDR3 runs 12 residues. The CDR3: CASREQNTEAFF. The DNA for the CDR3 is TGTGCCAGCCGTGAGCAGAACACTGAAGCTTTCTTT.

This clone was counted once. The chain has TRBV6-5 and TRBJ2-3; D is perhaps TRBD2 (6 bases). The CDR3 has 14 residues. From germline, CDR1 is MNHEY and CDR2 SVGAGI. The germline V and J ends were trimmed by 6 bases and 1 base, with 11 bases remaining between them. DNA of the CDR3: TGTGCCAGCAGGGGACTGGGAGGCACAGATACGCAGTATTTT. Protein product: CASRGLGGTDTQYF.

The chain uses TRBV19 and TRBJ1-5; 9 bases fit TRBD1. The V gene end was trimmed by 0 bases and the J gene end by 4 bases; junction bases not matched to a gene: 7. Germline CDR1 is LNHDA and CDR2 is SQIVND (reference sequence). CDR3 length: 17 residues. The CDR3 bases are TGTGCCAGTAGTATAGATAGACGGACAGGGGAAAATCAGCCCCAGCATTTT. This translates into CASSIDRRTGENQPQHF.

Only one count was recorded for this clone. The V call is TRBV6-5, the J call TRBJ1-6, with TRBD1 as a possible D gene (5 bases). The CDR3 length is 13 residues. V was pared by 6 bases and J by 7 bases, with 10 bases between. In germline, CDR1 is MNHEY, CDR2 SVGAGI. The CDR3: CASRGLWNSPLHF. The DNA of the CDR3 is TGTGCCAGCAGGGGGCTTTGGAATTCACCCCTCCACTTT.

The V and J genes are TRBV29-1 and TRBJ1-2; 12 nucleotides line up with TRBD1. Germline loops: CDR1 SQVTM, CDR2 ANQGSEA. V was pared by 6 bases and J by 5 bases, with 4 bases of the junction left unmatched. CDR3 length equals 13 residues. CDR3 DNA: TGCAGCGTCCGGGGACAGGGGGCATATGGCTACACCTTC. Its translation: CSVRGQGAYGYTF.

This clone was detected a few times. The chain is built from TRBV19 and TRBJ2-1; D uncertain. The germline V and J ends were trimmed by 2 bases and 5 bases, with 4 bases remaining between them. The V gene's germline CDR1 is LNHDA and CDR2 SQIVND (reference sequence). CDR3 length: 12 amino acids. The CDR3 DNA follows: TGTGCCAGTAGTATACGGGACAATGAGCAGTTCTTC. Translation gives CASSIRDNEQFF.

CDR3 sequence reads: CASSLLVWGLTSDEQFF. In nucleotides, the CDR3 is TGTGCCAGCAGCTTACTGGTTTGGGGACTAACAAGCGATGAGCAGTTCTTC. J is TRBJ2-1 and V is TRBV7-9; 7 positions agree with TRBD2. The J segment lost 8 bases and the V segment lost 2 bases, leaving 15 bases of the junction unmatched. The germline V gene encodes CDR1 SEHNR and CDR2 FQNEAQ (reference sequence). The CDR3 runs 17 residues.

This rearrangement joins TRBV19 to TRBJ2-1; tentative D call: TRBD2 (7 bases). CDR3 length: 14 residues. Trimming removed 7 bases at V and 8 bases at J, with 18 bases between. The germline CDR1 and CDR2 sequences are LNHDA and SQIVND (reference sequence). CDR3 coding DNA: TGTGCCAGTAAAATACAGGGAGGGGGATATGAGCAGTTCTTC. Residues: CASKIQGGGYEQFF.

This clone was seen once. For the CDR3, the DNA is TGTGCCAGCAGGCGCTTTTTTGAGGGGAGTGACAAAAACATTCAGTACTTC. This codes for CASRRFFEGSDKNIQYF. The V gene is TRBV28, the J gene TRBJ2-4, with D possibly called TRBD1 or TRBD2 (5 bases each). The CDR3 is made up of 17 amino acids. CDR1 is MDHEN, CDR2 SYDVKM, per germline. V lost 6 bases and J 3 bases, leaving 21 bases between the germline ends. The variable domain in full, with the rest retrieved from reference TRBV28 and TRBJ2-4, is DVKVTQSSRYLVKRTGEKVFLECVQDMDHENMFWYRQDPGLGLRLIYFSYDVKMKEKGDIPEGYSVSREKKERFSLILESASTNQTSMYLCASRRFFEGSDKNIQYFGAGTRLSVL.

V is TRBV5-1 and J is TRBJ1-1; 7 bases are shared with TRBD1. With V trimmed by 4 bases and J by 1 base, 7 bases remained unmatched. Germline V gene lookup returns CDR1 SGHRS and CDR2 YFSETQ. CDR3 size: 15 residues. In nucleotides, the CDR3 is TGCGCCAGCAGCGATACCCAGGGGGGGAACACTGAAGCTTTCTTT. Amino acid sequence: CASSDTQGGNTEAFF.

This sequence joins TRBV18 and TRBJ1-5; 11 positions match TRBD1. Germline lookup yields CDR1 KGHSH and CDR2 LQKENI. V trimming: 3 bases; J trimming: 1 base; junction bases outside the gene matches: 8. CDR3 size: 18 residues. This chain's CDR3 is CASSPRGTGGSSNQPQHF. CDR3 sequence (DNA): TGTGCCAGCTCACCCAGAGGGACAGGGGGTTCCAGCAATCAGCCCCAGCATTTT.

The chain couples TRBV28 to TRBJ1-2, with 8 bases matching TRBD1. The CDR3 extends over 13 amino acids. Germline V lookup: CDR1 MDHEN, CDR2 SYDVKM. J lost 7 bases, V lost 5 bases, and 6 bases had no gene match. The CDR3 sequence is CASSTPGGAGYTF. CDR3 nucleotide sequence: TGTGCCAGCAGTACCCCAGGGGGCGCTGGCTACACCTTC.

This sequence joins TRBV6-5 and TRBJ2-3; D not certain. This CDR3 is 13 amino acids long. Germline CDR1 reads MNHEY; CDR2 reads SVGAGI. Between the trimmed V and J ends, which lost 2 bases and 5 bases, there was a span of 8 bases. CDR3 amino acids: CASSYGRVDTQYF. The CDR3 DNA is TGTGCCAGCAGTTACGGTCGAGTAGATACGCAGTATTTT.

The CDR3 DNA sequence: TGTGCCAGCAGTAACACAGGGGGCGGTTACTCACCCCTCCACTTT. This translates into CASSNTGGGYSPLHF. The chain is built from TRBV28 and TRBJ1-6; 9 bases match TRBD1. V was clipped by 5 bases and J by 10 bases; unmatched bases: 9. The CDR3 loop spans 15 amino acids. CDR1 MDHEN and CDR2 SYDVKM come from the germline V gene.

This clone was recorded once. The chain is built from TRBV5-1 and TRBJ2-1; D tentatively fits TRBD1 or TRBD2 (11 bases each). CDR3 size: 19 residues. Trimming took off 4 bases at V and 6 bases at J, with 29 bases between the two ends. Germline CDR1 and CDR2: SGHRS and YFSETQ. The CDR3 protein is CASSLGTGGTSGRGNEQFF. The CDR3 DNA follows: TGCGCCAGCAGCCTCGGGACAGGGGGAACTAGCGGGAGAGGCAATGAGCAGTTCTTC.

The rearrangement uses TRBV2 and TRBJ2-1, with 9 bases fitting TRBD2. The germline V gene has CDR1 SNHLY and CDR2 FYNNEI. The V and J ends lost 9 bases and 6 bases, in that order; junction bases with no gene match: 9. The CDR3 spans 14 residues. CDR3 DNA: TGTGCCAGTGGGAGCGGGGGGAACCGCAATGAGCAGTTCTTC. Its protein is CASGSGGNRNEQFF.

The rearrangement uses TRBV6-4 and TRBJ1-1; a possible D gene is TRBD1 (6 bases). V dropped 3 bases and J dropped 5 bases, with 13 bases sitting between them. The CDR3 loop spans 14 amino acids. In germline, CDR1 is MRHNA, CDR2 SNTAGT. The CDR3 sequence: CASSERGGRTEAFF. CDR3 DNA sequence: TGTGCCAGCAGTGAGAGGGGGGGAAGGACTGAAGCTTTCTTT.

The rearrangement uses TRBV2 and TRBJ2-6, with 9 bases aligning to TRBD1. CDR3 length: 17 amino acids. V was pared by 8 bases and J by 0 bases, with 8 bases of the junction left unmatched. CDR1 is SNHLY and CDR2 is FYNNEI in the germline V gene. The CDR3 DNA reads as TGTGCCAGCTCAACAGGGGGCGCCCGCTCTGGGGCCAACGTCCTGACTTTC. The encoded protein is CASSTGGARSGANVLTF. Looking up the rest from reference TRBV2 and TRBJ2-6 gives the full variable domain: EPEVTQTPSHQVTQMGQEVILRCVPISNHLYFYWYRQILGQKVEFLVSFYNNEISEKSEIFDDQFSVERPDGSNFTLKIRSTKLEDSAMYFCASSTGGARSGANVLTFGAGSRLTVL.